Listed here are 21 T cell receptor beta chains from one sample, sequenced in a study of T cell repertoires in cytomegalovirus infection. TCRdb reanalysed the reads using MiXCR and keeps one entry per CDR3 protein. The data show 450,000 to 650,000 distinct CDR3 sequences, more than 25% seen once. Sequenced material: PBMCs. The receptors shown here come from a human donor in good health (CMV status not recorded). Some clones in this sample may be carry-over from other donors' samples.

J is TRBJ2-1 and V is TRBV20-1; D unclear. V gave up 3 bases and J gave up 6 bases, with 12 bases separating them. The CDR3 length is 13 residues. Germline-derived CDR1 and CDR2 are DFQATT and SNEGSKA (reference sequence). The CDR3 region is CSASRNLGNEQFF. In DNA form, the CDR3 reads TGCAGTGCTAGTAGGAACCTAGGCAATGAGCAGTTCTTC.

This clonotype was recorded only once. The chain carries TRBV6-8 and TRBJ2-1; D is uncertain. V was trimmed by 2 bases and J by 5 bases, leaving 10 bases between them. The CDR3 extends over 14 amino acids. CDR1 and CDR2 (germline): MNHGY, SAAAGT. CDR3 nucleotide sequence: TGTGCCAGCAGTTACCCGGCCCTGAACAATGAGCAGTTCTTC. Amino acid sequence: CASSYPALNNEQFF.

The gene calls are TRBV20-1 and TRBJ2-3; 9 nucleotides align to TRBD2. The ends lost 4 bases at V and 1 base at J; junction bases unmatched: 3. The CDR3 runs 14 residues. Germline V gene lookup returns CDR1 DFQATT and CDR2 SNEGSKA (reference sequence). The CDR3 is CSATRLAGTDTQYF. The DNA of the CDR3 is TGCAGTGCTACTCGACTAGCGGGCACAGATACGCAGTATTTT.

This chain connects TRBV11-2 to TRBJ2-7; D is possibly TRBD2 (5 bases). Between the trimmed V and J ends, which lost 2 bases and 4 bases, there was a span of 12 bases. Germline assignment: CDR1 SGHAT and CDR2 FQNNGV. The CDR3 extends over 14 amino acids. CDR3 nucleotides: TGTGCCAGCAGCTTAAACCCTAGCACGTACGAGCAGTACGTC. It codes for CASSLNPSTYEQYV.

This clonotype was counted at least ten times. J is TRBJ2-7 and V is TRBV7-2; 8 nucleotides align to TRBD2. The germline gives CDR1 SGHTA, CDR2 FQGNSA. This CDR3 has 14 amino acids. J lost 3 bases, V lost 5 bases, and 6 bases had no gene match. The CDR3 spells CASSRALAGYEQYF. The CDR3 DNA reads as TGTGCCAGCAGCAGGGCCCTAGCGGGCTACGAGCAGTACTTC.

This chain joins TRBV7-2 and TRBJ2-7; TRBD1 matches 9 bases. With V trimmed by 5 bases and J by 3 bases, 8 bases remained unmatched. This CDR3 spans 15 amino acids. CDR1 and CDR2 (germline): SGHTA, FQGNSA. CDR3 amino acids: CASSTGGTGLYEQYF. CDR3 bases: TGTGCCAGCAGCACAGGGGGGACAGGGCTCTACGAGCAGTACTTC. Supplemented by reference TRBV7-2 and TRBJ2-7, the full variable domain reads GAGVSQSPSNKVTEKGKDVELRCDPISGHTALYWYRQSLGQGLEFLIYFQGNSAPDKSGLPSDRFSAERTGGSVSTLTIQRTQQEDSAVYLCASSTGGTGLYEQYFGPGTRLTVT.

This clonotype was seen ten or more times. The CDR3 region is CASSPDRSFTDTQYF. The CDR3 nucleotides read TGTGCCAGCAGTCCCGACCGGTCTTTCACAGATACGCAGTATTTT. The rearrangement links TRBV7-2 to TRBJ2-3; the D is unclear. The V and J ends lost 6 bases and 2 bases respectively, with 15 bases between them. CDR1 and CDR2 (germline): SGHTA, FQGNSA. The CDR3 consists of 15 residues.

This clonotype was picked up one time. The chain recombines TRBV5-6 with TRBJ1-4; 7 nucleotides align to TRBD1. Germline V CDR1 and CDR2: SGHDT, YYEEEE. After removal of 1 base from V and 8 bases from J, the junction contained 8 bases not matched to a gene. The CDR3 loop spans 15 amino acids. This chain's CDR3 is CASSLMTGQIEKLFF. The CDR3 DNA follows: TGTGCCAGCAGCTTGATGACGGGACAGATCGAAAAACTGTTTTTT.

A few counts support this clonotype. The rearrangement uses TRBV6-6 and TRBJ1-5; TRBD1 is a possible D gene (6 bases). The germline V gene encodes CDR1 MNHNY and CDR2 SVGAGI (reference sequence). The V and J ends lost 6 bases and 8 bases respectively, with 11 bases between them. The CDR3 has 12 amino acids. CDR3 amino acids: CASREQGKPQHF. CDR3 in DNA: TGTGCCAGCAGAGAACAGGGTAAGCCCCAGCATTTT.

The chain is built from TRBV28 and TRBJ2-7; 7 bases match TRBD1. The ends lost 6 bases at V and 3 bases at J; junction bases unmatched: 11. CDR3 length equals 15 residues. Looked up from germline, CDR1 is MDHEN and CDR2 is SYDVKM. This chain's CDR3 is CASRPSGTVGYEQYF. In nucleotides, the CDR3 is TGTGCCAGCAGGCCCTCCGGGACAGTAGGCTACGAGCAGTACTTC.

This clonotype occurred a few times. The genes are TRBV14 and TRBJ2-3; 13 bases fit TRBD2. Germline CDR1 is SGHDN and CDR2 is FVKESK. The CDR3 has 16 amino acids. Germline trimming cut 4 bases from V and 6 bases from J; bases unmatched to any gene: 7. The CDR3, as DNA: TGTGCCAGCAGCCGCCCGGGACTAGCGGGAACTGATACGCAGTATTTT. Its translation is CASSRPGLAGTDTQYF.

Only a few counts were recorded for this clonotype. The chain is built from TRBV27 and TRBJ2-5, with TRBD2 as a possible D gene (6 bases). Germline V gene lookup returns CDR1 MNHEY and CDR2 SMNVEV (reference sequence). V was trimmed by 3 bases and J by 5 bases, leaving 13 bases between them. There are 14 residues in the CDR3. The CDR3 protein is CASSFPTSMETQYF. The CDR3 DNA follows: TGTGCCAGCAGTTTCCCGACTAGTATGGAGACCCAGTACTTC.

V and J are TRBV7-2 and TRBJ2-1; no reliable D call. The CDR3 runs 15 residues. The V gene's germline CDR1 is SGHTA and CDR2 FQGNSA. V was clipped by 3 bases and J by 1 base, with 10 bases between them. CDR3 nucleotides: TGTGCCAGCAGCTTCAACGGACCATCCTACAATGAGCAGTTCTTC. Its translation is CASSFNGPSYNEQFF.

This clonotype was detected only a few times. This chain's CDR3 is CASSPRTEGYGYTF. DNA for the CDR3: TGTGCCAGCTCACCGCGGACCGAGGGCTATGGCTACACCTTC. V and J are TRBV18 and TRBJ1-2; D remains unclear. This CDR3 has 14 amino acids. Germline V lookup: CDR1 KGHSH, CDR2 LQKENI. V shed 3 bases and J shed 4 bases, with 12 bases lying between them. Full variable domain (remainder filled in from reference TRBV18 and TRBJ1-2): NAGVMQNPRHLVRRRGQEARLRCSPMKGHSHVYWYRQLPEEGLKFMVYLQKENIIDESGMPKERFSAEFPKEGPSILRIQQVVRGDSAAYFCASSPRTEGYGYTFGSGTRLTVV.

There are many counts of this clonotype. The CDR3 nucleotides read TGTGCCAGCAGCCCCGTGAGGAGGGCCGAGGTAGATACGCAGTATTTT. Its protein is CASSPVRRAEVDTQYF. The chain combines TRBV7-9 with TRBJ2-3; D perhaps matches TRBD2 (6 bases). The ends were cut back, 5 bases at V and 5 bases at J, with 20 bases in the middle. There are 16 residues in the CDR3. Per the germline V gene, CDR1 is SEHNR and CDR2 is FQNEAQ (reference sequence).

V and J are TRBV19 and TRBJ1-5; D remains ambiguous. V gave up 7 bases and J gave up 0 bases, with 13 bases separating them. Looked up from germline, CDR1 is LNHDA and CDR2 is SQIVND (reference sequence). The CDR3 loop spans 15 amino acids. The CDR3 loop is CASKKGTHSNQPQHF. The CDR3 region has the DNA TGTGCCAGTAAGAAGGGAACCCATAGCAATCAGCCCCAGCATTTT.

The V and J genes are TRBV3-1 and TRBJ2-7; D is perhaps TRBD2 (5 bases). The V gene lost 4 bases and the J gene lost 3 bases, with 10 bases spanning the gap. This CDR3 comprises 13 residues. Per the germline V gene, CDR1 is LGHDT and CDR2 is YNNKEL (reference sequence). The CDR3 reads CASSPHAGYEQYF. CDR3 nucleotide sequence: TGTGCCAGCAGCCCCCACGCGGGCTACGAGCAGTACTTC.

In its sample, this clonotype was seen a few times. The rearrangement joins TRBV20-1 to TRBJ1-1; TRBD1 is a possible D gene (5 bases). Trimming cost V 0 bases and J 4 bases, with 6 bases left between them. The CDR3 consists of 12 residues. CDR1 and CDR2 from the germline V gene are DFQATT and SNEGSKA (reference sequence). CDR3 coding DNA: TGCAGTGCTAGAGACAGGGCCACTGAAGCTTTCTTT. Amino acids: CSARDRATEAFF.

This clonotype has just a few counts. This sequence joins TRBV11-3 and TRBJ2-7; TRBD2 aligns across 7 bases. This CDR3 is 15 amino acids long. Germline CDR1 is SGHNT and CDR2 is YENEEA. The V gene end was trimmed by 1 base and the J gene end by 1 base; junction bases not matched to a gene: 4. The CDR3 loop reads CASSLGPGRSYEQYV. The CDR3 DNA follows: TGTGCCAGCAGCTTAGGGCCCGGGAGGTCCTACGAGCAGTACGTC.

This clonotype was recorded a few times. The junction does not match germline at one end; this may be a read error. The gene calls are TRBV7-7 and TRBJ2-1; TRBD1 matches 8 bases. Per the germline V gene, CDR1 is SSHAT and CDR2 is FNYEAQ (reference sequence). The CDR3 has 16 amino acids. In DNA, the CDR3 is TGTGCTAGCAGCCCTAGCCCAGGGGGCGACCCTTTTGAGCAGTTCTTC. Translating gives CASSPSPGGDPFEQFF.

This clonotype occurred many times. The rearrangement uses TRBV7-2 and TRBJ1-1; D not certain. The CDR3 is 13 residues long. Germline CDR1 is SGHTA and CDR2 is FQGNSA. Trimming shortened V by 6 bases and J by 0 bases, and 8 bases separated the two germline ends. CDR3: CASRFTVNTEAFF. As DNA, the CDR3 is TGTGCCAGCAGATTTACAGTGAACACTGAAGCTTTCTTT.